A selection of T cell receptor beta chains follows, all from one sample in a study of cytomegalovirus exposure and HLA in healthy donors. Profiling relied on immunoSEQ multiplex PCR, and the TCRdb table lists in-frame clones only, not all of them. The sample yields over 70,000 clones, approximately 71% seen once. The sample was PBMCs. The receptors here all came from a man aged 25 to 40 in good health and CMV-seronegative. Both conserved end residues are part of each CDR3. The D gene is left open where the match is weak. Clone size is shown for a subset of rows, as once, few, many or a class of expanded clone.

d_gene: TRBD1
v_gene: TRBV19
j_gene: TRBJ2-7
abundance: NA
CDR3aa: CASSSGQGYEQYF
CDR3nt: TGTGCCAGTAGTTCGGGACAGGGGTACGAGCAGTACTTC

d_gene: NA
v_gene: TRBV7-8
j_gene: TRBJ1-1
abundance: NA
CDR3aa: CASSLEGERVEAFF
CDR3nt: TGTGCCAGCAGCTTAGAGGGGGAACGGGTGGAAGCTTTCTTT

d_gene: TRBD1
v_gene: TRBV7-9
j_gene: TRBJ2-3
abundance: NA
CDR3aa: CASSWDRASTDTQYF
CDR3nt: TGTGCCAGCAGCTGGGACAGGGCAAGCACAGATACGCAGTATTTT

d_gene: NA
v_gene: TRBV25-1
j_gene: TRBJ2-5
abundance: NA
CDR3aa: CASSDKRRGETQYF
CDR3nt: TGTGCCAGCAGTGATAAGCGGAGAGGGGAGACCCAGTACTTC

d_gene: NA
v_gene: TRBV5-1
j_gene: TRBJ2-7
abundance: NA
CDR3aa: CASSLGSGYEQYF
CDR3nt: TGCGCCAGCAGCTTGGGTAGCGGCTACGAGCAGTACTTC

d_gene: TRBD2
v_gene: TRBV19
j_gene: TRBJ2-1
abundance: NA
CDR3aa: CASSGGLAGAMISYNEQFF
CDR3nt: TGTGCCAGTAGTGGGGGACTAGCGGGAGCCATGATTTCCTACAATGAGCAGTTCTTC

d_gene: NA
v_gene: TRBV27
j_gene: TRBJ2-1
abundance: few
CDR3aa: CASTPGAHNEQFF
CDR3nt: TGTGCCAGCACACCAGGGGCCCACAATGAGCAGTTCTTC

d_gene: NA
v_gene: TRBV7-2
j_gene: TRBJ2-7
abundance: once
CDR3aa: CASSLSPGVGEQYF
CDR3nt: TGTGCCAGCAGCTTATCTCCGGGAGTGGGCGAGCAGTACTTC

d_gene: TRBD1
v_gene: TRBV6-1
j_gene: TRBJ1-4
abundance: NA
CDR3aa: CASSLDRGREKLFF
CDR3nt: TGTGCCAGCAGTTTGGACAGGGGGCGTGAAAAACTGTTTTTT

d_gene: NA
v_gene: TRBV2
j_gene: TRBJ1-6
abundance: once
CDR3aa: CASRYTNSPLHF
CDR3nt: TGTGCCAGCAGATACACTAATTCACCCCTCCACTTT

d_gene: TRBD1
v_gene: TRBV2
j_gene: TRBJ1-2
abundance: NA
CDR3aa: CASSDRGRNYGYTF
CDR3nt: TGTGCCAGCAGTGACAGGGGGCGCAACTATGGCTACACCTTC

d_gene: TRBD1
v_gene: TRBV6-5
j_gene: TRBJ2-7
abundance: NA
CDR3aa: CASSYGSGTVYEQYF
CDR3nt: TGTGCCAGCAGTTATGGTTCCGGGACAGTCTACGAGCAGTACTTC

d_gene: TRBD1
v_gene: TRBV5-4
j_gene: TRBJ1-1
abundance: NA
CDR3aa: CASSGTGEVYRAFF
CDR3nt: TGTGCCAGCAGCGGGACAGGGGAAGTCTACCGAGCTTTCTTT

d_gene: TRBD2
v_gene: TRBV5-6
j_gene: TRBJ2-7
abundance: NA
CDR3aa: CASSSTTSGRSYEQYF
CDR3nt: TGTGCCAGCAGCTCGACGACTAGCGGGAGATCCTACGAGCAGTACTTC

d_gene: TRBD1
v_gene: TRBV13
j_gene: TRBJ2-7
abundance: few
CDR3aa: CASSGGTGSYEQYF
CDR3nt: TGTGCCAGCAGCGGCGGGACAGGAAGCTACGAGCAGTACTTC

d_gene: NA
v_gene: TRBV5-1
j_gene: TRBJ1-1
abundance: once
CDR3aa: CASTQRSGGNTEAFF
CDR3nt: TGCGCCAGCACCCAGCGCTCGGGAGGGAACACTGAAGCTTTCTTT

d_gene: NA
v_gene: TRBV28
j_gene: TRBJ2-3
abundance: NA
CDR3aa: CASSFEFPPNTQYF
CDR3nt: TGTGCCAGCAGTTTCGAGTTTCCCCCAAATACGCAGTATTTT

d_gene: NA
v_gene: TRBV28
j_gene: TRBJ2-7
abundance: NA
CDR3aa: CASSLGQNYGQYF
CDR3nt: TGTGCCAGCAGTTTAGGACAGAACTACGGGCAGTACTTC

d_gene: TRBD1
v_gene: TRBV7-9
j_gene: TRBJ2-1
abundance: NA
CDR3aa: CASSAGQGAKGLFF
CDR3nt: TGTGCCAGCAGCGCGGGACAGGGGGCGAAGGGGTTATTCTTC

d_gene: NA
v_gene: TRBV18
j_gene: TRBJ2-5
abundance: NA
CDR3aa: CASSPPGQETQYF
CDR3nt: TGTGCCAGCTCACCACCCGGTCAAGAGACCCAGTACTTC

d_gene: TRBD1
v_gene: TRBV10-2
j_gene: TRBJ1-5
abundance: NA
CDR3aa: CASRTGLNQPQHF
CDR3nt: TGCGCCAGCAGGACAGGGTTGAATCAGCCCCAGCATTTT

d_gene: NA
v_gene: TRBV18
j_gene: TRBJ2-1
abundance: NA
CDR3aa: CASSSTDGEQFF
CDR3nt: TGTGCCAGCTCGTCGACAGACGGTGAGCAGTTCTTC

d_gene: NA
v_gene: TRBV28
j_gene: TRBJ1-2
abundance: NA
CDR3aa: CASSSSGANYGYTF
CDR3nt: TGTGCCAGCAGTTCCTCAGGTGCGAACTATGGCTACACCTTC

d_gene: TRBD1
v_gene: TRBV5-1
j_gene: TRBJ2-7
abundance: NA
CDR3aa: CASSQYSGTGAYEQYF
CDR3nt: TGCGCCAGCAGCCAATATTCCGGGACAGGGGCCTACGAGCAGTACTTC

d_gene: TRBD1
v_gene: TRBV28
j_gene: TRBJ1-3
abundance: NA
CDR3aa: CASRSDRGDRNTIYF
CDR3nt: TGTGCCAGCAGATCAGACAGGGGAGATCGAAACACCATATATTTT

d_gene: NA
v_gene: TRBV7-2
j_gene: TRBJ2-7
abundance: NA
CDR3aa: CASSLVQGSNEQYF
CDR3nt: TGTGCCAGCAGCTTAGTCCAGGGGTCTAACGAGCAGTACTTC

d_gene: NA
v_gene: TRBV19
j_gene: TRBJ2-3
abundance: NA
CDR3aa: CASSKGQLGTDTQYF
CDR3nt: TGTGCCAGTAGTAAGGGACAACTAGGCACAGATACGCAGTATTTT

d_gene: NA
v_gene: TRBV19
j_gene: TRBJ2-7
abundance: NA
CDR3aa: CATENGQFYEQYF
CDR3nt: TGTGCCACCGAGAACGGACAGTTCTACGAGCAGTACTTC

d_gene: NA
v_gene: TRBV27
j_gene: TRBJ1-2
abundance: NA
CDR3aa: CASSLRWGVYGYTF
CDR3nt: TGTGCCAGCAGTTTACGTTGGGGGGTCTATGGCTACACCTTC

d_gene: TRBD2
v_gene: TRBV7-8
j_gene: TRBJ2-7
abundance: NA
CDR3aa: CASSANTGTSLHEQYF
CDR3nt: TGTGCCAGCAGCGCAAATACGGGGACTAGCCTACACGAGCAGTACTTC

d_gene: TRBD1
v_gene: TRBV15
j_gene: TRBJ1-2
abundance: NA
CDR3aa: CATSRDLRDRANYGYTF
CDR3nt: TGTGCCACCAGCAGAGATTTACGAGACAGGGCTAACTATGGCTACACCTTC

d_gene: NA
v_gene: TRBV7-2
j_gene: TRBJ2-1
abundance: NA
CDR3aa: CAGSLQDREYNEQFF
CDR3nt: TGTGCCGGCAGCTTACAGGACAGAGAGTACAATGAGCAGTTCTTC

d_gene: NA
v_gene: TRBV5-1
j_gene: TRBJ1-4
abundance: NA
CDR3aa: CASSLMGTDKGEKLFF
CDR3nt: TGCGCCAGCAGCTTGATGGGTACGGACAAAGGTGAAAAACTGTTTTTT

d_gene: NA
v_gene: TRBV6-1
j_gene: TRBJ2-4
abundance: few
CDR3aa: CASSEFGFSGAKNIQYF
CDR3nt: TGTGCCAGCAGTGAATTTGGTTTTTCGGGAGCCAAAAACATTCAGTACTTC

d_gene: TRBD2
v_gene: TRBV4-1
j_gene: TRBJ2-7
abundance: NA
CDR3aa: CASSQDPTRAGLGREQYF
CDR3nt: TGCGCCAGCAGCCAAGACCCCACAAGAGCGGGATTAGGGCGCGAGCAGTACTTC

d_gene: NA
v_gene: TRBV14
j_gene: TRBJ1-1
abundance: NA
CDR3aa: CASSQDKTPTRFEAFF
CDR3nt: TGTGCCAGCAGCCAAGATAAGACCCCAACGAGGTTTGAAGCTTTCTTT

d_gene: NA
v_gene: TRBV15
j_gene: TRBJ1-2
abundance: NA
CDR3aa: CATSRDGRGYGYTF
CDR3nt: TGTGCCACCAGCAGAGATGGCAGGGGCTATGGCTACACCTTC

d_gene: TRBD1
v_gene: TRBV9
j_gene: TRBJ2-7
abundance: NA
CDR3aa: CASSVGGTGTYEQYF
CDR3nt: TGTGCCAGCAGCGTAGGGGGGACAGGAACCTACGAGCAGTACTTC

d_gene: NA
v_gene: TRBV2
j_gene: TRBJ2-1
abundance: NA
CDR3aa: CASSDFISYNEQFF
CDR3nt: TGTGCCAGCAGTGATTTCATTTCCTACAATGAGCAGTTCTTC

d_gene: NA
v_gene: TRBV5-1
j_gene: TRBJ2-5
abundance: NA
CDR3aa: CASSLGLRVETQYF
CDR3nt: TGCGCCAGCAGCTTGGGTTTGCGGGTCGAGACCCAGTACTTC

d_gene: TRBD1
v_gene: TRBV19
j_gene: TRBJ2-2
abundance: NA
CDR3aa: CASRGTGGTGELFF
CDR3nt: TGTGCCAGTAGGGGGACAGGGGGCACCGGGGAGCTGTTTTTT

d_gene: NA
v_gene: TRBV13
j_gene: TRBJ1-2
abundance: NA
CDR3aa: CASSSRDAGYTF
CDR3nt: TGTGCCAGCAGCTCCCGGGATGCTGGCTACACCTTC

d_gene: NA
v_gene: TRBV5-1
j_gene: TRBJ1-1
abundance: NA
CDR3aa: CASSREGGVNTEAFF
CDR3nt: TGCGCCAGCAGCAGGGAAGGGGGGGTGAACACTGAAGCTTTCTTT

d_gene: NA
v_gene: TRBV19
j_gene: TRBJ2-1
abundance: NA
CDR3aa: CATKLGGSEQFF
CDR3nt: TGTGCCACCAAACTGGGGGGTAGTGAGCAGTTCTTC

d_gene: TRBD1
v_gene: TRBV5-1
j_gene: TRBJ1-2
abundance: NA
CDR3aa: CASSSETGEGVYGYTF
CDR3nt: TGCGCCAGCAGCTCGGAGACAGGGGAAGGGGTCTATGGCTACACCTTC

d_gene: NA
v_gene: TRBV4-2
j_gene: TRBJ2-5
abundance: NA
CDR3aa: CASSQGSSREQETQYF
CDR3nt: TGTGCCAGCAGCCAAGGGTCTAGTAGGGAGCAAGAGACCCAGTACTTC

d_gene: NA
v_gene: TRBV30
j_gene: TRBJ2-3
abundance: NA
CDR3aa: CAWREGWRGTDTQYF
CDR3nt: TGTGCCTGGAGGGAGGGGTGGCGGGGCACAGATACGCAGTATTTT

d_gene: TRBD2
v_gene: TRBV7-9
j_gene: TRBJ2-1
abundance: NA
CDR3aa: CASSLSSGGGNEQFF
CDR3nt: TGTGCCAGCAGCTTATCTAGCGGGGGGGGTAATGAGCAGTTCTTC

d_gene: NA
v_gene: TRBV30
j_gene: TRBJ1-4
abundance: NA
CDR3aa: CAWSGGTTNEKLFF
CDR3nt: TGTGCCTGGAGTGGGGGCACAACTAATGAAAAACTGTTTTTT

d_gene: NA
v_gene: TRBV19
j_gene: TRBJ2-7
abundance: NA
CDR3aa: CASSPAGSYEQYF
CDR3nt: TGTGCCAGTAGTCCTGCGGGATCCTACGAGCAGTACTTC

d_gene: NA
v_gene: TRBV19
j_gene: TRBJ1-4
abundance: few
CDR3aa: CASSEGGINEKLFF
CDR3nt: TGTGCCAGTAGTGAGGGAGGGATCAATGAAAAACTGTTTTTT

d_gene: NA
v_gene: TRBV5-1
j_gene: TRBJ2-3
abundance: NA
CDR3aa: CASSLGGKSTDTQYF
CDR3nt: TGCGCCAGCAGCTTGGGCGGGAAAAGCACAGATACGCAGTATTTT

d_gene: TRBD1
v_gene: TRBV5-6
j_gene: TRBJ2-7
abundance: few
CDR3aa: CASSSGQGTYEQYF
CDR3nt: TGTGCCAGCAGCTCGGGACAGGGCACCTACGAGCAGTACTTC

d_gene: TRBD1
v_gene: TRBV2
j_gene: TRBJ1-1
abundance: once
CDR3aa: CASSEGRTGVRTEAFF
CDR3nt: TGTGCCAGCAGTGAGGGACGAACAGGGGTGAGGACTGAAGCTTTCTTT

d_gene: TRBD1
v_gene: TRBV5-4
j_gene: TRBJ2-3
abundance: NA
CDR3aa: CASSLQGATDTQYF
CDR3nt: TGTGCCAGCAGCTTGCAGGGGGCAACAGATACGCAGTATTTT